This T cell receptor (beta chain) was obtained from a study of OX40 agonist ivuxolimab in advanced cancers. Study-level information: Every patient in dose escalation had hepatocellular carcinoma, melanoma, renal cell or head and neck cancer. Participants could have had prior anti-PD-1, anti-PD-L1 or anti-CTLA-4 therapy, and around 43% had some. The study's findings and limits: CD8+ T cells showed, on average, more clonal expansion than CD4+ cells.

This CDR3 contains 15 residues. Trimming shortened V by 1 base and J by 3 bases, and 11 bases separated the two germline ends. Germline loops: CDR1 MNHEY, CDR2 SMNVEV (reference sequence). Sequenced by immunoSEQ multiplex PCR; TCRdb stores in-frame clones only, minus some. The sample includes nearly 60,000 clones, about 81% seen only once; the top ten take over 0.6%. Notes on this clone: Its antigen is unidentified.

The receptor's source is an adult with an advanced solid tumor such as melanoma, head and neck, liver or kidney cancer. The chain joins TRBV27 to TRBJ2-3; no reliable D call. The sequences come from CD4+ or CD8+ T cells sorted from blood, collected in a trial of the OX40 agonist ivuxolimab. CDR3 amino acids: CASSLWAVQTDTQYF. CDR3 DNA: TGTGCCAGCAGTTTATGGGCGGTGCAGACAGATACGCAGTATTTT.